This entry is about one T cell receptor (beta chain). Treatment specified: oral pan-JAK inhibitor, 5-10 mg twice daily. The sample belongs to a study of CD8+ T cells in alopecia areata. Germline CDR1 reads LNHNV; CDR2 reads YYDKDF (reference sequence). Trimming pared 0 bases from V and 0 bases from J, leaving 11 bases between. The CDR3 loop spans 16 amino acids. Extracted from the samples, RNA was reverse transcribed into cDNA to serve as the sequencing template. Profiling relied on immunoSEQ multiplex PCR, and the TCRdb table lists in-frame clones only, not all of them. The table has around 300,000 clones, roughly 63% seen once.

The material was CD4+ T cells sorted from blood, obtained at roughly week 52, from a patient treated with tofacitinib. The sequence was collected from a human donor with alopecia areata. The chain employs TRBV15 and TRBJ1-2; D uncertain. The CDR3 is CATSRDIREPNYGYTF. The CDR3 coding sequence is TGTGCCACCAGCAGAGATATTCGGGAGCCTAACTATGGCTACACCTTC.